This TCR beta chain was recovered during a study of identical twins. TCRdb re-called the 5' RACE reads through MiXCR, storing one row per CDR3 protein. The table includes about 890,000 distinct CDR3 sequences, over 9% detected once. Whole-study results and caveats: Findings depended on cross-sectional statistics rather than tracking the same donors. Insertions were fewer in abundant cord blood beta clonotypes, whereas memory repertoires showed none of this pattern.

Only a few counts were recorded for this clonotype. Its target is not known. Everyone who donated was a healthy Caucasian. This CDR3 has 18 residues. Germline loops: CDR1 SGHTA, CDR2 FQGNSA. J was trimmed by 3 bases and V by 2 bases; bases with no gene match: 10. The data also belong to a second study, concerning yellow fever vaccine responses in identical twins.

Sample: PBMCs. V gene TRBV7-2 combines with J gene TRBJ2-1; 10 bases are a match to TRBD2. The receptor was derived from a woman between 18 and 30 years old in good health. The CDR3 DNA is TGTGCCAGCAGCTTAAGGCTAGCGGGGGCCCTTGGCTACAATGAGCAGTTCTTC. It codes for CASSLRLAGALGYNEQFF.